This T cell receptor beta chain was obtained from a study of molecular identifiers for immune sequencing clone quantification listed by TCRdb under 2018. With regard to the full study: For a replicate experiment, RNA from approximately 20,000 or 100,000 naive CD8 T cells was divided into five aliquots, of which four were sequenced. CD8 T cells were used in a methods study to benchmark molecular-identifier clustering-based TCR repertoire sequencing (MIDCIRS) and TCR RNA copy counting. What the research found in general, with its limitations: In CMV-specific effector cells, over 99% of molecules were held by clones above 20 RNA copies, whereas under 1% of molecules were held by such clones in naive cells. The naive libraries included spiked-in Jurkat TCR RNA (roughly nine copies' worth), and this Jurkat TCR RNA is not part of the donor repertoire. Even against a background of roughly 1 million naive CD8 T cells, spiked-in Jurkat TCR RNA amounting to a single cell's worth was reported to be detectable. Highly expanded clone sizes could be underestimated because identical TCR molecules may share a barcode. When barcode sub-clustering was omitted, TCR diversity was inflated by chimeric consensus sequences, with chimeras reaching as high as 47%. Modeling estimated 3 to 3.5 recovered TCR RNA copies per cell, compared with approximately 10 by digital PCR, which implies about 30% capture efficiency.

Note on this clonotype: No antigen is known for it. Per-base quality was not reported, and no clone a single base away is much larger than it.

The CDR3, from cysteine to phenylalanine, totals 19 residues. The entry retains the CDR3 DNA only, 57 bases that are in frame from base 1. From V the trimming removes 4 bases and from J it removes 5 bases, while the gene matches leave 10 bases of the junction unaccounted for. The germline V gene supplies CDR1 SGHAT and CDR2 FQNNGV. Libraries of naive CD8 T cells were built from anywhere between roughly 17,000 and 1,000,000 sorted cells, with 10%, 30% or 50% of the purified RNA used. On a BD FACSAria II, naive CD8 T cells were FACS-sorted as CD8+CD4-CCR7+CD45RA+ and collected into RLT Plus buffer. To test detection sensitivity, Jurkat RNA equivalent to approximately nine TCR copies was spiked into samples of roughly 20,000-1,100,000 naive CD8 T cells. CD8 T cells were enriched using RosetteSep CD8+ T Cell Enrichment Cocktail and Ficoll-Paque, and the enriched cells then underwent ACK red cell lysis.

Library creation used PCR. TCRdb records Illumina HiSeq 4000 as the sequencer. Bulk TCR libraries were generated as previously described, with the TCR primers listed in Table S5 used. The Qiagen AllPrep DNA/RNA kit was used to purify total RNA. Before any analysis, reads coming from multiple sequencing runs of the same library were combined into one pool. The published analysis was carried out like this. Reads were retained only if the reads had an exact TCR constant sequence, and the retained reads were trimmed to 150 nt and grouped according to their 12-nt molecular barcodes. Reads in each barcode group were sub-clustered using a 15% Levenshtein threshold, and a quality-weighted consensus sequence was built for each RNA molecule. Non-functional sequences were removed, as were lower-count sequences one edit away from another. Based on fitting two negative binomial distributions, any barcode sub-cluster with under 20% of the maximum read count was discarded. TCRdb passed the public sequencing reads through fastp at Q25 and MiXCR, retaining productive beta sequences. CDR3 protein sequences are deduplicated, and each keeps its most common genes and DNA. The V and J calls were not made by the authors but by TCRdb's processing. The sample data list under 600,000 distinct CDR3 sequences, and about 21% of these were observed just once. Of the sample, about 0.78% falls within the top ten clones.

The rearranged segments are TRBV11-2 and TRBJ2-2; 16 nucleotides in the junction match TRBD2. The TCR sequence derives from a human donor in good health. Some libraries in this study had Jurkat cell RNA spiked in. Sequencing used naive CD8+ T cells from blood, with Jurkat cell RNA spiked in. The cell subset or site label on this specimen signifies: FACS-sorted CD8+CD4-CCR7+CD45RA+ naive T cells. CDR3 loop: CASSSLGTSGGALTGELFF. In nucleotide form, the sequence is TGTGCCAGCAGCTCGCTAGGGACTAGCGGGGGGGCTCTTACCGGGGAGCTGTTTTTT.